The 32 T cell receptor beta chains given below trace back to one sample, sequenced in a study of blood T cell dynamics during melanoma immunotherapy. The time point here: week 3, after first cycle of checkpoint inhibitor. Repertoires were generated with immunoSEQ multiplex PCR, while TCRdb's copy carries only in-frame clones and drops some. The sample records more than 9,000 clones, about nine tenths being singletons. The source material was blood, sampled from a patient treated with checkpoint blockade. Receptor source: a human donor with melanoma.

V gene TRBV7-2 combines with J gene TRBJ1-2; D possibly corresponds to TRBD1 (5 bases). Germline V gene sequence: CDR1 SGHTA, CDR2 FQGNSA. This CDR3 is 15 amino acids long. Trimming stripped 5 bases from V and 0 bases from J, with 13 bases between. The CDR3 sequence is CASSPGRKTNYGYTF. As DNA, the CDR3 is TGTGCCAGCAGCCCGGGACGGAAGACTAACTATGGCTACACCTTC.

J is TRBJ2-3 and V is TRBV9, with a weak D call TRBD2 (6 bases). Germline V gene lookup returns CDR1 SGDLS and CDR2 YYNGEE. The CDR3 length is 14 residues. V lost 2 bases and J lost 2, with 9 bases in between. The CDR3 nucleotides are TGTGCCAGCAGCGTCGGGGGTTTCACAGATACGCAGTATTTT. Protein sequence: CASSVGGFTDTQYF. The complete variable domain, with remaining parts taken from reference TRBV9 and TRBJ2-3, reads DSGVTQTPKHLITATGQRVTLRCSPRSGDLSVYWYQQSLDQGLQFLIQYYNGEERAKGNILERFSAQQFPDLHSELNLSSLELGDSALYFCASSVGGFTDTQYFGPGTRLTVL.

This chain joins TRBV7-8 and TRBJ2-2, with 10 bases matching TRBD1. Germline CDR1 reads SGHVS; CDR2 reads FQNEAQ. This CDR3 is 15 amino acids long. V gave up 5 bases and J gave up 4 bases; unmatched junction bases: 4. CDR3 nucleotide sequence: TGTGCCAGCAGCCCTTGGACAGGGGGCACCGGGGAGCTGTTTTTT. Its protein product is CASSPWTGGTGELFF.

This chain connects TRBV7-9 to TRBJ1-1; TRBD1 matches 8 bases. The CDR3 totals 12 residues. Unmatched junction bases numbered 4, after V lost 3 bases and J lost 10 bases. Germline V gene data show CDR1 as SEHNR and CDR2 as FQNEAQ (reference sequence). The CDR3 here is CASSFGQGGAFF. The DNA for the CDR3 is TGTGCCAGCAGCTTTGGACAGGGCGGAGCTTTCTTT.

This clone is a singleton in its sample. The chain couples TRBV7-9 to TRBJ1-4; D is perhaps TRBD1 (6 bases). The ends were cut back, 3 bases at V and 8 bases at J, with 25 bases in the middle. The CDR3 is 18 amino acids. Germline lookup yields CDR1 SEHNR and CDR2 FQNEAQ (reference sequence). As DNA, the CDR3 is TGTGCCAGCAGCTTTTATCGGACAAGACAAGCTCAGGGGGAAAAACTGTTTTTT. Protein product: CASSFYRTRQAQGEKLFF.

The CDR3 coding sequence is TGCGCCAGCAGCCAAGATAGACAGGGGAGGGAGCAGTACGTC. Amino acids: CASSQDRQGREQYV. This chain uses TRBV4-1 with TRBJ2-7; 8 nucleotides match TRBD1. The CDR3 contains 14 residues. The J segment lost 7 bases and the V segment lost 0 bases, leaving 5 bases of the junction unmatched. Per germline, CDR1 MGHRA and CDR2 YSYEKL.

The rearrangement joins TRBV9 to TRBJ2-5; possibly TRBD2 for D (5 bases). The ends were cut back, 2 bases at V and 3 bases at J, with 11 bases in the middle. The germline CDR1 and CDR2 sequences are SGDLS and YYNGEE. This CDR3 has 14 residues. CDR3 nucleotide sequence: TGTGCCAGCAGCGTCGGTCGGGATGAAGAGACCCAGTACTTC. The encoded protein is CASSVGRDEETQYF.

Only a few counts were recorded for this clone. This chain joins TRBV10-1 and TRBJ2-1; 8 bases are a match to TRBD1. Germline V lookup: CDR1 WNHNN, CDR2 SYGVQD (reference sequence). Trimming at V came to 7 bases and at J to 6 bases, leaving 8 bases not matched to a gene. This CDR3 contains 14 residues. DNA for the CDR3: TGCGCCAGCACCCAGGACAGGGCCCGCAATGAGCAGTTCTTC. Translated: CASTQDRARNEQFF.

The chain joins TRBV9 to TRBJ1-2; TRBD1 matches at 7 bases. The length of the CDR3 is 14 residues. The germline gives CDR1 SGDLS, CDR2 YYNGEE. Trimming took 0 bases from V and 6 from J; bases not matched to a gene: 5. CDR3 coding DNA: TGTGCCAGCAGCGTAGACGACAGGGCCCATGGCTACACCTTC. Protein sequence: CASSVDDRAHGYTF.

The V and J genes are TRBV5-6 and TRBJ1-1; D may be TRBD1 (6 bases). Trimming removed 0 bases from V and 10 bases from J, with 10 bases in between. In germline, CDR1 is SGHDT, CDR2 YYEEEE. The CDR3 totals 12 residues. The CDR3 DNA sequence: TGTGCCAGCAGCTTGGCCGCAGGGGCAGCTTTCTTT. Protein sequence: CASSLAAGAAFF.

The gene calls are TRBV19 and TRBJ1-5; a possible D gene is TRBD1 (6 bases). The CDR3 contains 15 residues. In germline, CDR1 is LNHDA, CDR2 SQIVND (reference sequence). The V end lost 6 bases, the J end lost 5 bases, and 17 bases lay between the germline ends. The CDR3 DNA reads TGTGCCAGTAGCCGGAGGGCAGGGGCCTATCAGCCCCAGCATTTT. Encoded protein: CASSRRAGAYQPQHF.

This clone was observed a handful of times. V and J are TRBV21-1 and TRBJ1-2. TRBV21-1 is recorded as a pseudogene. This CDR3 has 17 residues. The CDR3 sequence is CASSPREAGGKPCGYTF. Here the CDR3 DNA reads TGTGCCAGCAGCCCACGAGAGGCGGGGGGCAAGCCGTGCGGCTACACCTTC.

This chain uses TRBV9 with TRBJ2-1; 9 bases map to TRBD2. The J segment lost 3 bases and the V segment lost 2 bases, leaving 3 bases of the junction unmatched. Germline V gene data show CDR1 as SGDLS and CDR2 as YYNGEE. This CDR3 has 15 residues. DNA for the CDR3: TGTGCCAGCAGCGTGGGCGGGGGGGACTACAATGAGCAGTTCTTC. Translating gives CASSVGGGDYNEQFF.

This chain connects TRBV4-3 to TRBJ1-4; D may be TRBD1 (6 bases). The CDR3 consists of 17 residues. CDR1 and CDR2 (germline): LGHNA, YSLEER. Trimming took 0 bases from V and 8 from J, leaving 19 bases between them. The CDR3 DNA is TGCGCCAGCAGCCAAGACCCACAGGGCCCCCGCGGAGAAAAACTGTTTTTT. Translated: CASSQDPQGPRGEKLFF.

The V and J genes are TRBV7-6 and TRBJ2-5; 15 nucleotides match TRBD2. The CDR3 extends over 17 amino acids. The V gene's germline CDR1 is SGHVS and CDR2 FNYEAQ. V dropped 4 bases and J dropped 1; count of bases not matched to a gene: 4. CDR3 sequence reads: CASSSGLAGGGQETQYF. The CDR3 DNA sequence: TGTGCCAGCAGCTCGGGACTAGCGGGGGGAGGCCAAGAGACCCAGTACTTC. The entire variable domain, with the rest obtained from reference TRBV7-6 and TRBJ2-5, is as follows: GAGVSQSPRYKVTKRGQDVALRCDPISGHVSLYWYRQALGQGPEFLTYFNYEAQQDKSGLPNDRFSAERPEGSISTLTIQRTEQRDSAMYRCASSSGLAGGGQETQYFGPGTRLLVL.

This clone came up once. This sequence joins TRBV7-2 and TRBJ1-1; 7 nucleotides match TRBD1. CDR1 SGHTA and CDR2 FQGNSA come from the germline V gene. The V gene end was trimmed by 1 base and the J gene end by 3 bases; junction bases not matched to a gene: 5. There are 15 residues in the CDR3. The CDR3 loop is CASSLVGRGDTEAFF. The CDR3 DNA reads TGTGCCAGCAGCTTAGTCGGCAGGGGGGACACTGAAGCTTTCTTT.

CDR3 nucleotides: TGCGCCAGCAGTGAAAGGAACACCGGGGAGCTGTTTTTT. It is translated as CASSERNTGELFF. V usage is TRBV10-1 and J usage is TRBJ2-2; no reliable D call. Germline CDR1 reads WNHNN; CDR2 reads SYGVQD (reference sequence). V was trimmed by 3 bases and J by 1 base, leaving 3 bases between them. This CDR3 has 13 amino acids.

This clone was detected once. This rearrangement joins TRBV7-3 to TRBJ2-1; 10 bases are shared with TRBD2. The germline CDR1 and CDR2 sequences are SGHTA and FQGTGA. Trimming took 5 bases from V and 7 from J; bases not matched to a gene: 8. The CDR3 length is 15 residues. Here the CDR3 DNA reads TGTGCCAGCAGCCCGCAGCGGGGGGGCGGGAATGAGCAGTTCTTC. Protein product: CASSPQRGGGNEQFF.

The DNA for the CDR3 is TGTGCCAGCAGCGCCCAGCAGGGGGCGGGCGGGGAGCTGTTTTTT. It codes for CASSAQQGAGGELFF. This chain uses TRBV9 with TRBJ2-2; TRBD1 matches 8 bases. CDR3 length: 15 residues. V trimming: 3 bases; J trimming: 7 bases; junction bases outside the gene matches: 8. Per the germline V gene, CDR1 is SGDLS and CDR2 is YYNGEE. Full variable domain (missing parts from reference TRBV9 and TRBJ2-2): DSGVTQTPKHLITATGQRVTLRCSPRSGDLSVYWYQQSLDQGLQFLIQYYNGEERAKGNILERFSAQQFPDLHSELNLSSLELGDSALYFCASSAQQGAGGELFFGEGSRLTVL.

This chain connects TRBV5-4 to TRBJ1-1; TRBD1 is a possible D gene (5 bases). Germline V gives CDR1 SGHNT, CDR2 YYREEE (reference sequence). The CDR3 runs 15 residues. Trimming took 4 bases from V and 5 from J, leaving 18 bases between them. In nucleotides, the CDR3 is TGTGCCAGCAGCATACAAGGGCAGGGTGGAACTGAAGCTTTCTTT. Encoded protein: CASSIQGQGGTEAFF.

As for this clone: A read error may account for a junction end that differs from germline. The chain recombines TRBV2 with TRBJ2-4, with D perhaps matching TRBD1 or TRBD2 (5 bases each). Germline-derived CDR1 and CDR2 are SNHLY and FYNNEI. This CDR3 is 11 amino acids long. The CDR3 DNA follows: TGTGCCAGCAGTGAAGGGGGACCGGCTAGCTTC. Translating it yields CASSEGGPASF.

V and J are TRBV15 and TRBJ2-3, with 7 bases matching TRBD1. From germline, CDR1 is LNHNV and CDR2 YYDKDF (reference sequence). CDR3 size: 16 residues. Trimming cost V 11 bases and J 9 bases; bases outside gene matches: 23. The CDR3, as DNA: TGTGCCTCGGGCAGAGTGGGGACAGACTTCCAGATAACGCAGTATTTT. It specifies CASGRVGTDFQITQYF.

V gene TRBV30 combines with J gene TRBJ2-1; 7 nucleotides line up with TRBD2. Per the germline V gene, CDR1 is GTSNPN and CDR2 is SVGIG (reference sequence). V was clipped by 5 bases and J by 5 bases; unmatched bases: 9. The CDR3 covers 14 residues. Here the CDR3 DNA reads TGTGCCTGGGGACCGGGACTACCAAACAATGAGCAGTTCTTC. Its protein is CAWGPGLPNNEQFF.

CDR3 protein: CASSPRTGGSQPQHF. CDR3 DNA: TGCGCCAGCAGCCCTAGGACAGGTGGGAGTCAGCCCCAGCATTTT. The chain carries TRBV4-1 and TRBJ1-5, with TRBD1 identical over 7 bases. With V trimmed by 4 bases and J by 6 bases, 9 bases remained unmatched. Germline V gene sequence: CDR1 MGHRA, CDR2 YSYEKL. There are 15 residues in the CDR3.

This chain connects TRBV7-2 to TRBJ2-1; 7 nucleotides match TRBD2. The CDR3 is 16 residues long. Germline V CDR1 and CDR2: SGHTA, FQGNSA. Unmatched junction bases numbered 7, after V lost 5 bases and J lost 0 bases. CDR3 in DNA: TGTGCCAGCAGCAAACTAGCGACGAGCTCCTACAATGAGCAGTTCTTC. As protein: CASSKLATSSYNEQFF.

This chain joins TRBV2 and TRBJ1-5; 9 bases match TRBD1. Trimming took 5 bases from V and 3 from J; bases not matched to a gene: 2. Germline V gives CDR1 SNHLY, CDR2 FYNNEI. The CDR3 is 14 residues long. The CDR3 is CASSRTGANQPQHF. The DNA of the CDR3 is TGTGCCAGCAGTCGGACAGGGGCCAATCAGCCCCAGCATTTT.

This chain uses TRBV18 with TRBJ2-2; a possible D gene is TRBD1 (6 bases). Germline loops: CDR1 KGHSH, CDR2 LQKENI. The CDR3 loop spans 14 amino acids. Trimming cost V 5 bases and J 0 bases, with 7 bases left between them. CDR3 region: CASSGQTNTGELFF. The CDR3 DNA reads TGTGCCAGCTCAGGACAGACGAACACCGGGGAGCTGTTTTTT. Using reference TRBV18 and TRBJ2-2 for the parts outside the CDR3, the full variable domain is NAGVMQNPRHLVRRRGQEARLRCSPMKGHSHVYWYRQLPEEGLKFMVYLQKENIIDESGMPKERFSAEFPKEGPSILRIQQVVRGDSAAYFCASSGQTNTGELFFGEGSRLTVL.

The genes are TRBV5-4 and TRBJ2-5; possibly TRBD2 for D (5 bases). CDR3 length equals 13 residues. The V and J ends lost 6 bases and 4 bases respectively, with 13 bases between them. Germline values: CDR1 SGHNT, CDR2 YYREEE (reference sequence). The CDR3 is CASKSGVSETQYF. DNA for the CDR3: TGTGCCAGCAAGAGCGGTGTATCAGAGACCCAGTACTTC.

This clone was counted a single time. J is TRBJ2-1 and V is TRBV5-4; 8 nucleotides match TRBD2. V lost 4 bases to trimming and J lost 3 bases; unmatched junction nucleotides: 3. This CDR3 is built from 14 residues. The germline gives CDR1 SGHNT, CDR2 YYREEE (reference sequence). The CDR3 DNA sequence: TGTGCCAGCAGCCCGGGGGGGGGCTACAATGAGCAGTTCTTC. Translated: CASSPGGGYNEQFF.

This chain uses TRBV10-3 with TRBJ1-1; D is possibly TRBD1 (6 bases). This CDR3 is 13 amino acids long. V was shortened by 6 bases and J by 1 base, with 9 bases between the two germline ends. Germline V lookup: CDR1 ENHRY, CDR2 SYGVKD. In DNA, the CDR3 is TGTGCCATCAGCCGGGACACGAACACTGAAGCTTTCTTT. Translating it yields CAISRDTNTEAFF.

The V call is TRBV6-5, the J call TRBJ1-2; TRBD1 might be the D (5 bases). This CDR3 has 12 amino acids. The V and J ends lost 8 bases and 2 bases respectively, with 9 bases between them. CDR1 is MNHEY, CDR2 SVGAGI, per germline. CDR3 DNA sequence: TGTGCCAGCCGTAGGGACAACTATGGCTACACCTTC. Encoded protein: CASRRDNYGYTF.

This clone appeared a few times. The rearrangement links TRBV9 to TRBJ2-1, with a weak D call TRBD1 (6 bases). V was pared by 3 bases and J by 15 bases, with 16 bases between. The CDR3 contains 12 residues. CDR1 and CDR2 (germline): SGDLS, YYNGEE. The DNA of the CDR3 is TGTGCCAGCAGCGCGAGAGACGGGACAACGTTCTTC. It codes for CASSARDGTTFF.